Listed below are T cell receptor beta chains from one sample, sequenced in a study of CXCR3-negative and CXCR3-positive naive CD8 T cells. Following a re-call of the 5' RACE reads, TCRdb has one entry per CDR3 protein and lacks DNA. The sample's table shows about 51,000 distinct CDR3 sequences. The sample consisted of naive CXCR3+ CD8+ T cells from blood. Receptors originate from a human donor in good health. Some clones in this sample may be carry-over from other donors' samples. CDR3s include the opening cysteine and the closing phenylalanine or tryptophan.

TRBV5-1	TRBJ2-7	CASSLAFQPGTGVHEQYF
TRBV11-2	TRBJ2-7	CASSSPPLGTDSYEQYF
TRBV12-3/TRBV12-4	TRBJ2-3	CASSFYLGTASSTDTQYF
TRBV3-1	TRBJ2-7	CASSQEQGTGTYEQYF
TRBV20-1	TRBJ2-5	CSARDSAGGSMETQYF
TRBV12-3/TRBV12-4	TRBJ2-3	CASSLEGTSGTDTQYF
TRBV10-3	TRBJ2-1	CAISDWERGGNSYNGQFF
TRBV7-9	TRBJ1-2	CASMVVNYGYTF
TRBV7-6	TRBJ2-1	CASSLSLYSGYYNEQFF
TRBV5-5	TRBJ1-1	CASSAETGATEAFF
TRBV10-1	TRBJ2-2	CASRSGTENTGELFF
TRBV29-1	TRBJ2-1	CSVPQDSLHNEQFF
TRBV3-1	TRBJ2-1	CASSHRTSGVYNEQFF
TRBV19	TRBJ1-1	CASSFLGDTEAFF
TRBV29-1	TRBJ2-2	CSVEGPLPSGSTGELFF
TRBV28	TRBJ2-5	CASSPEFRDRAQETQYF
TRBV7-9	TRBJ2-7	CASTLGTYEQYF
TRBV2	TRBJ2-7	CASMSMEGQYF
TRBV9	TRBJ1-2	CASHGVYGYTF
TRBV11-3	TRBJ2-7	CASSPRDTYEQYF
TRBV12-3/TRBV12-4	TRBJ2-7	CASRDRGSWEQYF
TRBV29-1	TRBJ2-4	CSALGGGEAKNIQYF
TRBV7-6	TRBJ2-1	CASSQSFYEQFF
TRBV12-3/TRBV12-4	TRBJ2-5	CASSFLARQETQYF
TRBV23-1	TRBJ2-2	CASSSGGSGELFF
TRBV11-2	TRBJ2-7	CASSLGPGPAEQYF
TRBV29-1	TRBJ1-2	CSVVDGSGICPF
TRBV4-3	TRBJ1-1	CASSQSGGGTEAFF
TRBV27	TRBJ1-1	CASSLSWTELIAEAFF
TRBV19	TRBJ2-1	CATALAGYSYNEQFF
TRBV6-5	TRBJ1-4	CASSTQGASEKLFF
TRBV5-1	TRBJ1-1	CASSLEVMLTEAFF
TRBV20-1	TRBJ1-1	CSARIRGENTEAFF
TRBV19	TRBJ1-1	CASSAGLTEAFF
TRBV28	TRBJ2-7	CASSANTLYEQYF
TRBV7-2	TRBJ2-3	CASSLYPPDTQYF
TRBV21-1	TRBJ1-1	CASSGQEDEAFF
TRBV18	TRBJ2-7	CASSPSDRVGYEQYF
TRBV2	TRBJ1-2	CASSPIVGIYGYTF
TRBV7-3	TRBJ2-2	CASSPRVAGTGTGELFF
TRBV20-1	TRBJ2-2	CSARTSEGTGELFF
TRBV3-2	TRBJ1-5	CASSQEPGTQEPQHF
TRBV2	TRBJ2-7	CASGGGAVTEQYF
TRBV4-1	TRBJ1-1	CASSQAIVKNTEAFF
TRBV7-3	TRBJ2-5	CASSLTGTQETQYF
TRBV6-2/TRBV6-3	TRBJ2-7	CASSSGQVTYEQYF
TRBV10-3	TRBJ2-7	CAISERDSSYEQYF
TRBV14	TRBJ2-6	CASSQRQSLGANVLTF
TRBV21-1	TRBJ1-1	CASSKGKRGTGRWGTEAFF
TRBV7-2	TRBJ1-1	CASSPQGTEAFF
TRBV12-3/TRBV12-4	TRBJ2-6	CANYLPGAGHSSGANVLTF
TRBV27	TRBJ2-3	CASSLMVAGSTDTQYF
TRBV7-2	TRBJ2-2	CASSTDTYTGELFF